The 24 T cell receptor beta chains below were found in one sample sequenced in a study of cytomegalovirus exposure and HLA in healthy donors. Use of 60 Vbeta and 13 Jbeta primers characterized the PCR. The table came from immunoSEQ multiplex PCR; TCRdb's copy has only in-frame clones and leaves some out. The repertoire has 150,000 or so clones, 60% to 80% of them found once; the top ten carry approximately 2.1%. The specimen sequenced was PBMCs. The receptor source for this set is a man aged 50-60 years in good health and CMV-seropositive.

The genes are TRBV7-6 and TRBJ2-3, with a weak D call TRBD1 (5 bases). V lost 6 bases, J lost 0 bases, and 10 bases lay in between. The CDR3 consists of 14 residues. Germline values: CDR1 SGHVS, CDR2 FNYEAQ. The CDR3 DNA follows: TGTGCCAGCAGGCGCGACAGAAGCACAGATACGCAGTATTTT. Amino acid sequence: CASRRDRSTDTQYF.

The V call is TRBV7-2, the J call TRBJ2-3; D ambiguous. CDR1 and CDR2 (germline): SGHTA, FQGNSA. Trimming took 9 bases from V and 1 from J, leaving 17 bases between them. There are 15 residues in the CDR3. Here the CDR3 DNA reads TGTGCCAGTAGCCTCCCTATATCTGGCACAGATACGCAGTATTTT. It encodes CASSLPISGTDTQYF.

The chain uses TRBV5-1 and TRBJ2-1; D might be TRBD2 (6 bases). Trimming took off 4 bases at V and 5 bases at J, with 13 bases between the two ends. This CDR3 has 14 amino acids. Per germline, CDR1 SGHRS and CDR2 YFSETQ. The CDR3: CASSLRDFDNEQFF. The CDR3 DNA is TGCGCCAGCAGCCTCCGGGACTTTGACAATGAGCAGTTCTTC.

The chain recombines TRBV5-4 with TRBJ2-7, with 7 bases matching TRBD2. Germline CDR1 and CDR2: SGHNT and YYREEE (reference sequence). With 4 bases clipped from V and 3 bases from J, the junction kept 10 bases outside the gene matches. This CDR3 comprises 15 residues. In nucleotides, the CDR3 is TGTGCCAGCAGCCTGGGCGGGGGAGTAAGCTACGAGCAGTACTTC. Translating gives CASSLGGGVSYEQYF.

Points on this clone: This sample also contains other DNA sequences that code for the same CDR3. The CDR3 region has the DNA TGTGCCAGCAGTTTGGGGGCTGGGGGCTATGGCTACACCTTC. It codes for CASSLGAGGYGYTF. This chain joins TRBV28 and TRBJ1-2, with D maybe TRBD1 (6 bases). V lost 3 bases, J lost 4 bases, and 12 bases lay in between. Per germline, CDR1 MDHEN and CDR2 SYDVKM. The length of the CDR3 is 14 residues.

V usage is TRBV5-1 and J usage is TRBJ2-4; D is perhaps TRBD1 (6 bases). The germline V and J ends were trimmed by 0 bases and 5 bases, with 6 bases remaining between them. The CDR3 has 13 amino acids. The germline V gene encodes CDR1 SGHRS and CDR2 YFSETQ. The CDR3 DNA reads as TGCGCCAGCAGCTTGGCAGGGGAAAACATTCAGTACTTC. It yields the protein CASSLAGENIQYF.

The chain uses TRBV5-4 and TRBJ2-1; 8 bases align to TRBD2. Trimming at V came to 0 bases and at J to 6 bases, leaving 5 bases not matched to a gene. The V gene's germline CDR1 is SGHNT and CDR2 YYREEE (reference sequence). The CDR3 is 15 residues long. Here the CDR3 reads CASSLGGGTGNEQFF. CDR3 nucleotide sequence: TGTGCCAGCAGCTTGGGCGGGGGGACGGGCAATGAGCAGTTCTTC.

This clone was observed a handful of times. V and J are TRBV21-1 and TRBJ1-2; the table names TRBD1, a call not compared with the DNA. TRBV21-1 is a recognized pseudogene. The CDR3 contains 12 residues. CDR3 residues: CASTRQGDGYTF. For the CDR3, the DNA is TGTGCCAGCACCCGACAGGGCGACGGCTACACCTTC.

Here the CDR3 reads CASSLGTGSYEQYF. Written as DNA, the CDR3 is TGTGCCAGCAGCTTGGGGACAGGATCCTACGAGCAGTACTTC. The chain combines TRBV11-3 with TRBJ2-7, with 8 bases that match TRBD1. This CDR3 is 14 amino acids long. CDR1 is SGHNT and CDR2 is YENEEA in the germline V gene. With 3 bases clipped from V and 1 base from J, the junction kept 2 bases outside the gene matches.

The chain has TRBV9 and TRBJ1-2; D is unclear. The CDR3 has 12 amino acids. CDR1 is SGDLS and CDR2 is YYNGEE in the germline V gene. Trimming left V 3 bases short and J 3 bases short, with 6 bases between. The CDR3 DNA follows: TGTGCCAGCAGCGGTGAGGACTATGGCTACACCTTC. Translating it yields CASSGEDYGYTF.

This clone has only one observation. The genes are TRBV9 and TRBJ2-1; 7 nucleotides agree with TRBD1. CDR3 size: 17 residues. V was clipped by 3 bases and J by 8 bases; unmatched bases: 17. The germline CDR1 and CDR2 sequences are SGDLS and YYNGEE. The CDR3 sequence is CASSAGRGQGLIHEQFF. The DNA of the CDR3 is TGTGCCAGCAGCGCAGGAAGGGGGCAGGGGCTCATCCATGAGCAGTTCTTC.

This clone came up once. The CDR3 nucleotides read TGTGCCAGCAGTCGTAGCGACCAAGAGACCCAGTACTTC. Encoded protein: CASSRSDQETQYF. The J gene is TRBJ2-5, the V gene TRBV6-6, with TRBD2 as a possible D gene (5 bases). Trimming shortened V by 5 bases and J by 0 bases, and 7 bases separated the two germline ends. This CDR3 comprises 13 residues. The germline CDR1 and CDR2 sequences are MNHNY and SVGAGI (reference sequence).

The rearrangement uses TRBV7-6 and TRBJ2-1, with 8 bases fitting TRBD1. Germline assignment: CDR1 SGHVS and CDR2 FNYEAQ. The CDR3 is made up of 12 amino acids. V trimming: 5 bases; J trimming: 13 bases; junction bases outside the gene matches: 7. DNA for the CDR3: TGTGCCAGCAGCCCACGACAGGGGTTCCAGTTCTTC. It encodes CASSPRQGFQFF.

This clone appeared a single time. The CDR3 region has the DNA TGTGCCAGTAGTTCCCTCCCACCCTACTACGAGCAGTACTTC. Translating it yields CASSSLPPYYEQYF. The chain joins TRBV19 to TRBJ2-7, with D hard to call. Germline CDR1 LNHDA, CDR2 SQIVND (reference sequence). The CDR3 totals 14 residues. The ends were cut back, 5 bases at V and 3 bases at J, with 14 bases in the middle.

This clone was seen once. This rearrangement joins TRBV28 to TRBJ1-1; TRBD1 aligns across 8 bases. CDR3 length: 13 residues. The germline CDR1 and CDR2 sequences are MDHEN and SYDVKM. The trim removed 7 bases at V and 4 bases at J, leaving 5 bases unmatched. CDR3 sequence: CASMRTGSTEAFF. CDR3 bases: TGTGCCAGCATGAGGACAGGGAGCACTGAAGCTTTCTTT.

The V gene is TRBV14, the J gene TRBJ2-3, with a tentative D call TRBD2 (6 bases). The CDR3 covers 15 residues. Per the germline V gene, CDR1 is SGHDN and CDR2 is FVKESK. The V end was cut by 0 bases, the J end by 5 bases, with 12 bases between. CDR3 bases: TGTGCCAGCAGCCAAGATGGGAGGATGGGAGATACGCAGTATTTT. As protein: CASSQDGRMGDTQYF.

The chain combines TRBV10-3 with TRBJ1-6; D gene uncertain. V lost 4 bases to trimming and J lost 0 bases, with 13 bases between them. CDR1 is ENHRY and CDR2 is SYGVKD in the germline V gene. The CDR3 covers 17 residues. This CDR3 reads CAISGGGQSSYNSPLHF. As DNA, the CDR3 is TGTGCCATCAGTGGGGGAGGGCAAAGCTCCTATAATTCACCCCTCCACTTT.

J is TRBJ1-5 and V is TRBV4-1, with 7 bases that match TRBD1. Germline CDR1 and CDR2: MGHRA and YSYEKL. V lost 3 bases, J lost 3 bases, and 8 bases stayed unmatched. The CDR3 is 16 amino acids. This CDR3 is CASSQDPGQPNQPQHF. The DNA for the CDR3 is TGCGCCAGCAGCCAGGACCCGGGACAGCCCAATCAGCCCCAGCATTTT.

CDR3 protein: CASSYRMNTEAFF. The CDR3 DNA sequence: TGTGCCAGTAGTTACAGAATGAACACTGAAGCTTTCTTT. The chain has TRBV19 and TRBJ1-1; the D is unclear. This CDR3 region has 13 residues. The germline CDR1 and CDR2 sequences are LNHDA and SQIVND (reference sequence). The ends were cut back, 5 bases at V and 0 bases at J, with 7 bases in the middle.

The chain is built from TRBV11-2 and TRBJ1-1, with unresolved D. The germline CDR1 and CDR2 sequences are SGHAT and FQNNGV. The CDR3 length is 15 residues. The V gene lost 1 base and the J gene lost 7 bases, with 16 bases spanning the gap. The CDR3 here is CASSLVARQKSEAFF. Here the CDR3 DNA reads TGTGCCAGCAGCTTAGTTGCTAGGCAGAAGAGTGAAGCTTTCTTT.

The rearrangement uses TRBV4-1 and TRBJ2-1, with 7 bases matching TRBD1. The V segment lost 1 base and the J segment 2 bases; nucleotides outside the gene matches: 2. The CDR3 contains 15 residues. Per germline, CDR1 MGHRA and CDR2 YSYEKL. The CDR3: CASSQGGTAYNEQFF. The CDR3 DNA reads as TGCGCCAGCAGCCAAGGAGGGACAGCCTACAATGAGCAGTTCTTC.

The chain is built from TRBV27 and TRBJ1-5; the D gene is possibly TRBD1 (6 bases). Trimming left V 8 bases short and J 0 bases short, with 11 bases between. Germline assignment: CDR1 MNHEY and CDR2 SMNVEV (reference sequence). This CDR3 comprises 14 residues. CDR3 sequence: CASSRGGSNQPQHF. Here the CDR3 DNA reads TGTGCCAGCTCGAGGGGGGGTAGCAATCAGCCCCAGCATTTT.

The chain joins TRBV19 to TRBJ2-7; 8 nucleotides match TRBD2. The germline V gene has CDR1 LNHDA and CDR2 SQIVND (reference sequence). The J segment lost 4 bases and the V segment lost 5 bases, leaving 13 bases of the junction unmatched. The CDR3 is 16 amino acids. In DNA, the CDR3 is TGTGCCAGTAGTGGAGACCGGGGGGGCCCTGAGTACGAGCAGTACTTC. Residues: CASSGDRGGPEYEQYF.

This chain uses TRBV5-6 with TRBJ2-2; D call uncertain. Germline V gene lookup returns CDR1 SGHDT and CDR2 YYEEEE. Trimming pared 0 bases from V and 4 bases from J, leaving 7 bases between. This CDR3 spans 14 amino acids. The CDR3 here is CASSLARGTGELFF. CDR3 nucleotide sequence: TGTGCCAGCAGCTTGGCCAGAGGCACCGGGGAGCTGTTTTTT.